A single sample is the source of the 31 T cell receptor beta chains below, sequenced in a study of cytomegalovirus exposure and HLA in healthy donors. It was with 60 Vbeta and 13 Jbeta primers that the PCR ran. Some clones are missing from TCRdb's copy, which holds only in-frame ones; the method was immunoSEQ multiplex PCR. The table lists about 140,000 clones, roughly three quarters of them singletons. The sequenced material came from PBMCs. The receptors were gathered from a woman between 50 and 59 years old in good health and CMV-seronegative.

V is TRBV19 and J is TRBJ2-5; possible D gene TRBD2, 6 bases. In germline, CDR1 is LNHDA, CDR2 SQIVND (reference sequence). This CDR3 has 16 residues. Trimming stripped 0 bases from V and 7 bases from J, with 18 bases between. CDR3 amino acids: CASSIDLDYVPRTQYF. The CDR3 coding sequence is TGTGCCAGTAGTATAGACCTGGACTACGTACCAAGGACCCAGTACTTC.

This chain connects TRBV19 to TRBJ1-3, with D hard to call. V lost 6 bases and J lost 0, with 12 bases in between. Per the germline V gene, CDR1 is LNHDA and CDR2 is SQIVND (reference sequence). The CDR3 extends over 15 amino acids. As DNA, the CDR3 is TGTGCCAGTAGCGCGGACTCGAGCTCTGGAAACACCATATATTTT. Its protein product is CASSADSSSGNTIYF.

This chain joins TRBV5-1 and TRBJ2-3; TRBD1 agrees at 7 bases. From germline, CDR1 is SGHRS and CDR2 YFSETQ. V was pared by 4 bases and J by 2 bases, with 19 bases of the junction left unmatched. The CDR3 sequence is 19 residues long. In DNA, the CDR3 is TGCGCCAGCAGCCTACGACAGGGTAGTAGTGTAGTCCTCACAGATACGCAGTATTTT. Translated, it gives CASSLRQGSSVVLTDTQYF.

V gene TRBV4-3 combines with J gene TRBJ1-4, with D tentatively TRBD1 (6 bases). The V gene lost 0 bases and the J gene lost 6 bases, with 11 bases spanning the gap. Germline CDR1 LGHNA, CDR2 YSLEER. The CDR3 is 15 residues long. CDR3 protein: CASSQEATGYEKLFF. CDR3 in DNA: TGCGCCAGCAGCCAAGAGGCCACAGGGTATGAAAAACTGTTTTTT.

V is TRBV27 and J is TRBJ1-2, with no clear D. From germline, CDR1 is MNHEY and CDR2 SMNVEV (reference sequence). The V end lost 4 bases, the J end lost 8 bases, and 11 bases lay between the germline ends. The CDR3 runs 12 residues. This chain's CDR3 is CASSSSMEGYTF. The CDR3 DNA sequence: TGTGCCAGCAGTTCCTCCATGGAGGGCTACACCTTC.

The chain has TRBV7-9 and TRBJ1-1; 7 nucleotides match TRBD1. CDR1 SEHNR and CDR2 FQNEAQ come from the germline V gene (reference sequence). V trimming: 6 bases; J trimming: 0 bases; junction bases outside the gene matches: 10. The CDR3 contains 16 residues. The CDR3 region has the DNA TGTGCCAGCAGTAGGGGTGACAGGGTTTTGAACACTGAAGCTTTCTTT. Its protein product is CASSRGDRVLNTEAFF.

The DNA for the CDR3 is TGTGCCAGCAGACATACATTCGGGACACATAAATCCTACGAGCAGTACTTC. Encoded protein: CASRHTFGTHKSYEQYF. The genes are TRBV7-9 and TRBJ2-7, with D possibly being TRBD1 (6 bases). CDR1 and CDR2 (germline): SEHNR, FQNEAQ (reference sequence). V lost 6 bases, J lost 1 base, and 22 bases lay in between. This CDR3 has 17 amino acids.

The J gene is TRBJ1-5, the V gene TRBV2, with D possibly being TRBD1 (5 bases). Germline CDR1 and CDR2: SNHLY and FYNNEI. There are 11 residues in the CDR3. V lost 6 bases and J lost 9, with 9 bases in between. CDR3: CASSPGLPQHF. CDR3 sequence (DNA): TGTGCCAGCAGCCCAGGGTTGCCCCAGCATTTT.

This clone was observed a few times. The chain links TRBV5-1 to TRBJ2-5; D is perhaps TRBD2 (6 bases). Germline V gene sequence: CDR1 SGHRS, CDR2 YFSETQ. Trimming stripped 0 bases from V and 1 base from J, with 13 bases between. The CDR3 extends over 16 amino acids. Written as DNA, the CDR3 is TGCGCCAGCAGCTTGGCCGGGATTAGCGGCCAAGAGACCCAGTACTTC. Its translation: CASSLAGISGQETQYF.

V is TRBV28 and J is TRBJ1-3; tentative D call: TRBD1 (5 bases). This CDR3 region has 19 residues. CDR1 is MDHEN, CDR2 SYDVKM, per germline. Deletions cut 5 bases from V and 0 bases from J, with 23 bases between. The CDR3 region has the DNA TGTGCCAGCAGTGCGAAGGGACTGCTAACCGTTTTCTCTGGAAACACCATATATTTT. Amino acids: CASSAKGLLTVFSGNTIYF.

V usage is TRBV9 and J usage is TRBJ1-2; 7 nucleotides agree with TRBD1. Germline CDR1 reads SGDLS; CDR2 reads YYNGEE. Trimming cost V 4 bases and J 2 bases; bases outside gene matches: 8. The CDR3 length is 15 residues. The CDR3 is CASSPVGGQNYGYTF. The CDR3 nucleotides are TGTGCCAGCAGCCCAGTAGGGGGACAGAACTATGGCTACACCTTC.

This chain links TRBV7-9 with TRBJ1-6; D gene ambiguous. V lost 6 bases, J lost 3 bases, and 15 bases lay in between. This CDR3 comprises 16 residues. Germline V gene lookup returns CDR1 SEHNR and CDR2 FQNEAQ (reference sequence). The CDR3 bases are TGTGCCAGCAGTCCCTATAAACCAAACTATAATTCACCCCTCCACTTT. It yields the protein CASSPYKPNYNSPLHF.

This clone has just one count. The V call is TRBV6-4, the J call TRBJ1-2; TRBD1 matches 10 bases. The CDR3 has 14 residues. Germline assignment: CDR1 MRHNA and CDR2 SNTAGT. V lost 0 bases and J lost 6; bases outside the gene matches: 1. CDR3 coding DNA: TGTGCCAGCAGTGACTCGGGGACAGGGGATGGCTACACCTTC. This sequence encodes CASSDSGTGDGYTF.

This clone has more than one count but fewer than ten. One junction end does not reproduce the germline sequence, and a read error may be involved. The gene calls are TRBV7-9 and TRBJ1-1; D is possibly TRBD1 (5 bases). Per the germline V gene, CDR1 is SEHNR and CDR2 is FQNEAQ (reference sequence). The CDR3 extends over 15 amino acids. The CDR3 is CSSSTRGGANTEAFF. The CDR3 region has the DNA TGTTCCAGCAGCACCCGGGGAGGGGCGAACACTGAAGCTTTCTTT.

The chain couples TRBV28 to TRBJ2-1, with 9 nucleotides matching TRBD2. CDR1 is MDHEN and CDR2 is SYDVKM in the germline V gene. The CDR3 contains 15 residues. V trimming: 5 bases; J trimming: 7 bases; junction bases outside the gene matches: 9. The CDR3 DNA follows: TGTGCCAGCAGTCCGTCTAGCGGGGTCGTGAATGAGCAGTTCTTC. Encoded protein: CASSPSSGVVNEQFF.

This clone appeared once. The J gene is TRBJ2-1, the V gene TRBV19; D unclear. Trimming removed 10 bases from V and 5 bases from J, with 15 bases in between. Germline V gene sequence: CDR1 LNHDA, CDR2 SQIVND (reference sequence). CDR3 length equals 13 residues. The CDR3 sequence: CATKTPEDNEQFF. The CDR3 DNA follows: TGTGCCACCAAAACACCCGAGGACAATGAGCAGTTCTTC.

The rearrangement links TRBV6-5 to TRBJ1-4, with 7 bases aligning to TRBD1. From germline, CDR1 is MNHEY and CDR2 SVGAGI. Trimming took 6 bases from V and 6 from J; bases not matched to a gene: 7. The CDR3 is 14 residues long. The CDR3 loop reads CASRKQGSDEKLFF. In DNA form, the CDR3 reads TGTGCCAGCAGAAAACAGGGGTCAGATGAAAAACTGTTTTTT.

This chain joins TRBV29-1 and TRBJ2-4; D not certain. The CDR3 loop spans 13 amino acids. The germline CDR1 and CDR2 sequences are SQVTM and ANQGSEA. V shed 6 bases and J shed 7 bases, with 16 bases lying between them. The CDR3 here is CSVTPAGNNIQYF. The CDR3 DNA sequence: TGCAGCGTAACCCCGGCAGGTAACAACATTCAGTACTTC.

The J gene is TRBJ1-2, the V gene TRBV15; a possible D gene is TRBD1 (6 bases). Between the trimmed V and J ends, which lost 0 bases and 5 bases, there was a span of 13 bases. The CDR3 totals 15 residues. CDR1 is LNHNV and CDR2 is YYDKDF in the germline V gene (reference sequence). CDR3 sequence: CATSREGGRGYGYTF. CDR3 in DNA: TGTGCCACCAGCAGAGAGGGGGGGCGGGGGTATGGCTACACCTTC.

This clone was observed a few times. The chain has TRBV10-2 and TRBJ1-5, with 7 bases matching TRBD1. V lost 7 bases, J lost 2 bases, and 5 bases stayed unmatched. The CDR3 is 14 amino acids. Germline V gene sequence: CDR1 WSHSY, CDR2 SAAADI. This CDR3 reads CASNRQGGNQPQHF. The CDR3 coding sequence is TGCGCCAGCAATCGACAGGGTGGCAATCAGCCCCAGCATTTT.

Here the CDR3 DNA reads TGTGCCAGCAGCGGGGTAGGGTACAATGAGCAGTTCTTC. This translates into CASSGVGYNEQFF. This sequence joins TRBV2 and TRBJ2-1; a possible D gene is TRBD2 (5 bases). Germline lookup yields CDR1 SNHLY and CDR2 FYNNEI. V was trimmed by 6 bases and J by 4 bases, leaving 10 bases between them. The CDR3 contains 13 residues.

This clone was recorded only once. The rearrangement uses TRBV28 and TRBJ1-2, with D perhaps matching TRBD1 (6 bases). CDR3 size: 15 residues. The V end lost 1 base, the J end lost 5 bases, and 14 bases lay between the germline ends. From germline, CDR1 is MDHEN and CDR2 SYDVKM. The CDR3 is CASSLYAGARYGYTF. The CDR3 DNA sequence: TGTGCCAGCAGTTTATACGCGGGGGCAAGGTATGGCTACACCTTC.

CDR3 residues: CASSMETGAETQYF. DNA for the CDR3: TGTGCCAGCAGTATGGAGACAGGGGCAGAGACCCAGTACTTC. The gene calls are TRBV6-5 and TRBJ2-5; 8 positions agree with TRBD1. V was pared by 5 bases and J by 4 bases, with 6 bases of the junction left unmatched. The CDR3 consists of 14 residues. Germline CDR1 and CDR2: MNHEY and SVGAGI.

This clone was found once. This chain links TRBV5-1 with TRBJ2-1; 7 nucleotides match TRBD1. This CDR3 has 16 amino acids. Looked up from germline, CDR1 is SGHRS and CDR2 is YFSETQ. Trimming took 5 bases from V and 8 from J; bases not matched to a gene: 16. The chain's CDR3 is CASSQDGQVSFYEQFF. CDR3 nucleotides: TGCGCCAGCAGTCAAGACGGACAGGTTTCTTTCTATGAGCAGTTCTTC.

The chain uses TRBV5-6 and TRBJ1-2, with D perhaps matching TRBD1 (5 bases). The CDR3 sequence is 14 residues long. V was shortened by 6 bases and J by 4 bases, with 16 bases between the two germline ends. Germline CDR1 is SGHDT and CDR2 is YYEEEE. CDR3 amino acids: CASNQPGVSYGYTF. DNA for the CDR3: TGTGCCAGCAACCAACCGGGGGTTTCCTATGGCTACACCTTC.

The CDR3 DNA is TGCGCCAGCAACTGGACAGGCTACGAGCAGTACTTC. Protein product: CASNWTGYEQYF. This rearrangement joins TRBV10-1 to TRBJ2-7, with 7 nucleotides matching TRBD1. This CDR3 is 12 amino acids long. J was trimmed by 3 bases and V by 7 bases; bases with no gene match: 3. Germline CDR1 WNHNN, CDR2 SYGVQD (reference sequence).

This clone was seen a single time. The chain is built from TRBV5-4 and TRBJ2-3; D is unclear. The V gene's germline CDR1 is SGHNT and CDR2 YYREEE (reference sequence). The V end was cut by 0 bases, the J end by 1 base, with 12 bases between. This CDR3 is 16 amino acids long. The CDR3 coding sequence is TGTGCCAGCAGCTTGGCACGTGTGGCCGGCACAGATACGCAGTATTTT. Its protein is CASSLARVAGTDTQYF.

This clone occurred a few times. This chain links TRBV14 with TRBJ2-3; 11 bases match TRBD1. Germline V gene data show CDR1 as SGHDN and CDR2 as FVKESK. The CDR3 is made up of 17 amino acids. J gave up 3 bases and V 4 bases, and 9 bases lay outside the gene matches. The CDR3 nucleotides read TGTGCCAGCAGCCTTAGGACAGGGGGCTGGGGGACAGATACGCAGTATTTT. Protein: CASSLRTGGWGTDTQYF. The whole variable domain, remainder taken from reference TRBV14 and TRBJ2-3, is EAGVTQFPSHSVIEKGQTVTLRCDPISGHDNLYWYRRVMGKEIKFLLHFVKESKQDESGMPNNRFLAERTGGTYSTLKVQPAELEDSGVYFCASSLRTGGWGTDTQYFGPGTRLTVL.

This chain joins TRBV6-5 and TRBJ1-5; D call uncertain. Trimming shortened V by 0 bases and J by 2 bases, and 8 bases separated the two germline ends. CDR1 MNHEY and CDR2 SVGAGI come from the germline V gene. CDR3 size: 15 residues. CDR3 loop: CASSYSLGGNQPQHF. The CDR3 DNA sequence: TGTGCCAGCAGTTACTCCCTAGGAGGCAATCAGCCCCAGCATTTT.

For the CDR3, the DNA is TGTGCCAGCTCACCGGACAGGGTTGCTGGAAACACCATATATTTT. Protein sequence: CASSPDRVAGNTIYF. This chain links TRBV18 with TRBJ1-3, with 8 bases lining up with TRBD1. This CDR3 is built from 15 residues. Losses at the gene ends were 3 bases for V and 2 bases for J; bases not matched to a gene: 3. CDR1 is KGHSH and CDR2 is LQKENI in the germline V gene.

This clone has more than one count but fewer than ten. CDR3 DNA sequence: TGTGCCACCAGCAGCGCTGGACACGCACCTTCCAATCAGCCCCAGCATTTT. Translation: CATSSAGHAPSNQPQHF. The chain combines TRBV15 with TRBJ1-5; a weak D match, TRBD1 (5 bases). Germline V gives CDR1 LNHNV, CDR2 YYDKDF (reference sequence). The CDR3 contains 17 residues. Trimming removed 3 bases from V and 3 bases from J, with 18 bases in between.